The T cell receptor beta chain under discussion was sequenced for a study of blood T cell repertoires in COVID-19. Unmatched junction bases numbered 7, after V lost 6 bases and J lost 6 bases. The CDR3 runs 13 residues. Germline CDR1 is MNHEY and CDR2 is SVGAGI. Assay used: immunoSEQ multiplex PCR; TCRdb lists only in-frame clones, some missing. The sample has about 290,000 clones, nearly 90% seen once. This chain uses TRBV6-5 with TRBJ1-2, with 7 bases identical to TRBD1. The receptor was isolated from a woman aged 25 to 39 with COVID-19, enrolled during active disease. Sequences were obtained from peripheral blood. CDR3 protein: CASSQRRGHGYTF. For the CDR3, the DNA is TGTGCCAGCAGCCAACGTAGGGGGCATGGCTACACCTTC.